This T cell receptor beta chain was observed in a study of blood T cell repertoires in COVID-19. For the study at large: Acute-phase and convalescent COVID-19 samples originated in the United States, Italy and Spain.

Cohort allocation depended upon clinical history that participants reported. It was within 2 weeks before study entry that exposed participants met a COVID-19 case. V gave up 1 base and J gave up 5 bases, with 12 bases separating them. The CDR3 extends over 15 amino acids. Germline lookup yields CDR1 KGHSH and CDR2 LQKENI. Assay: immunoSEQ multiplex PCR; the TCRdb copy retains only in-frame clones and omits some. The data show more than 110,000 clones, less than 85% seen once. V and J are TRBV18 and TRBJ2-1; D unclear. The material sequenced was PBMCs or T cells enriched from blood (not recorded which). The clonotype originates from a young woman who had been exposed to COVID-19. CDR3 protein: CASSPQQAYDNEQFF. The CDR3 coding sequence is TGTGCCAGCTCACCACAGCAGGCGTACGACAATGAGCAGTTCTTC.